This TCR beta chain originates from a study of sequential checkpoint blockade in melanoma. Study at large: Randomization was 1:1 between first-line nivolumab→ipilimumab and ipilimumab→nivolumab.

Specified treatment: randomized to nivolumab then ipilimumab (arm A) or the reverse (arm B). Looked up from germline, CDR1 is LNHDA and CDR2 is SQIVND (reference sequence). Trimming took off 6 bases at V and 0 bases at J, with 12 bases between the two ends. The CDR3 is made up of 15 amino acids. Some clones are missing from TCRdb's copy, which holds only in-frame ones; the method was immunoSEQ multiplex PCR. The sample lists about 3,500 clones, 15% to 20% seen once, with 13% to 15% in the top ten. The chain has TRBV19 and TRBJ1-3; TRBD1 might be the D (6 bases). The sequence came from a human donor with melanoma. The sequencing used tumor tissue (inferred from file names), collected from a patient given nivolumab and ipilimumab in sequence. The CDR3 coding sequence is TGTGCCAGTAGGAGTGGACAGCTCTCTGGAAACACCATATATTTT. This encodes CASRSGQLSGNTIYF.